The 3 T cell receptor beta chains presented below share a single source sample, sequenced in a study of response to subunit inactivated influenza vaccine. TCRdb re-called the RT-PCR reads with MiXCR, one entry per CDR3 protein. This sample has fewer than 800,000 distinct CDR3 sequences, with about a sixth found just once. Source: PBMCs from blood, taken 11 to 12 days after vaccination. The receptor set was obtained from a man aged 50-60 years who received an inactivated influenza vaccine.

This clonotype has just a few counts. V is TRBV27 and J is TRBJ2-1; 8 nucleotides agree with TRBD2. The junction had 10 bases not matched to a gene; V was cut back by 2 bases and J by 7 bases. The CDR3 totals 16 residues. CDR1 and CDR2 (germline): MNHEY, SMNVEV (reference sequence). The DNA for the CDR3 is TGTGCCAGCAGTTTACAGCGGGGGCGGCTGTATAATGAGCAGTTCTTC. This gives the protein CASSLQRGRLYNEQFF.

This clonotype was detected only a few times. V usage is TRBV21-1 and J usage is TRBJ2-1; the table's TRBD1 call for D was not verified on the DNA. TRBV21-1 is recorded as a pseudogene. This CDR3 has 16 residues. In DNA form, the CDR3 reads TGTGCCAGCAGCAAAGTGAAGGAGGGGGGAAGCAATGAGCAGTTCTTC. As protein: CASSKVKEGGSNEQFF.

This rearrangement joins TRBV15 to TRBJ1-1; TRBD1 might be the D (5 bases). V was clipped by 2 bases and J by 1 base, with 14 bases between them. Germline V gene sequence: CDR1 LNHNV, CDR2 YYDKDF (reference sequence). There are 16 residues in the CDR3. CDR3 nucleotides: TGTGCCACCAGCAGACCGCATTCGGGGGGGAACACTGAAGCTTTCTTT. Its protein product is CATSRPHSGGNTEAFF.